Shown below are 17 T cell receptor beta chains from a single sample sequenced in a study of patients and donors after allogeneic stem cell transplantation (dated by TCRdb to 2020 to 2022). The library was produced with RT-PCR. Sequencing relied on a NextSeq 550. TCRdb itself trimmed the public reads at Q25 with fastp, ran MiXCR and retained productive beta chains. Identical CDR3 proteins give one entry, which carries the most common genes and DNA. The sample table records over 400,000 distinct CDR3 sequences; roughly 16% of these occur just once. Of the sample, less than 8.5% falls within the top ten clones. The sequenced material came from blood, either unsorted or a sorted T cell fraction (not recorded which). The receptors originated from a human donor who was either an allogeneic HSCT recipient or a stem cell or donor lymphocyte infusion donor (not recorded which). It is not recorded whose cells these are; they may come from a transplant donor.

This clonotype has only a few counts. The chain links TRBV5-1 to TRBJ1-2, with a possible D match to TRBD1 (6 bases). The CDR3 consists of 16 residues. Germline lookup yields CDR1 SGHRS and CDR2 YFSETQ. V was cut by 4 bases and J by 4 bases, with 20 bases left in between. In DNA, the CDR3 is TGCGCCAGCAGCATACAGGGACCAAAAGGGAGCTATGGCTACACCTTC. Protein sequence: CASSIQGPKGSYGYTF.

The CDR3 DNA is TGTGCCAGCAGTTTTGGCTCCGCCGGGAGGCCGACAGATACGCAGTATTTT. As protein: CASSFGSAGRPTDTQYF. This rearrangement joins TRBV27 to TRBJ2-3; 7 positions match TRBD2. V was pared by 3 bases and J by 3 bases, with 12 bases of the junction left unmatched. Germline-derived CDR1 and CDR2 are MNHEY and SMNVEV (reference sequence). The CDR3 covers 17 residues.

As DNA, the CDR3 is TGTGCCAGCTCACTACCAGAGAGACGAGGGAGGACCGGGGAGCTGTTTTTT. It translates to CASSLPERRGRTGELFF. This chain connects TRBV18 to TRBJ2-2; possibly TRBD2 for D (6 bases). The germline CDR1 and CDR2 sequences are KGHSH and LQKENI. CDR3 length: 17 residues. The V and J ends lost 4 bases and 5 bases respectively, with 20 bases between them.

This chain connects TRBV7-2 to TRBJ1-3; 7 nucleotides line up with TRBD1. Germline-derived CDR1 and CDR2 are SGHTA and FQGNSA. CDR3 length equals 16 residues. The trim removed 3 bases at V and 0 bases at J, leaving 5 bases unmatched. CDR3 residues: CASSFGQVTSGNTIYF. The CDR3 DNA reads TGTGCCAGCAGCTTCGGACAGGTGACCTCTGGAAACACCATATATTTT.

The V gene is TRBV18, the J gene TRBJ2-2; 10 bases are a match to TRBD1. Germline CDR1 KGHSH, CDR2 LQKENI. The J segment lost 6 bases and the V segment lost 4 bases, leaving 8 bases of the junction unmatched. This CDR3 has 16 amino acids. DNA of the CDR3: TGTGCCAGCTCACTCGACAGGGGGCGGAAGGCCGGGGAGCTGTTTTTT. Protein sequence: CASSLDRGRKAGELFF.

This clonotype was seen only a few times. The rearrangement links TRBV20-1 to TRBJ1-1; no reliable D call. Trimming pared 0 bases from V and 0 bases from J, leaving 5 bases between. Germline CDR1 reads DFQATT; CDR2 reads SNEGSKA (reference sequence). CDR3 length: 13 residues. CDR3 DNA sequence: TGCAGTGCTAGAGACCGAATGAACACTGAAGCTTTCTTT. As protein: CSARDRMNTEAFF.

The V gene is TRBV27, the J gene TRBJ1-5; no definite D call. V gave up 5 bases and J gave up 7 bases, with 12 bases separating them. Per the germline V gene, CDR1 is MNHEY and CDR2 is SMNVEV (reference sequence). The CDR3 is 13 amino acids. The CDR3 spells CASSPGSGQPQHF. The CDR3 DNA follows: TGTGCCAGCAGTCCCGGAAGCGGGCAGCCCCAGCATTTT.

This clonotype occurred a few times. The chain links TRBV4-1 to TRBJ1-2; D may be TRBD1 (5 bases). The V end lost 6 bases, the J end lost 2 bases, and 19 bases lay between the germline ends. The CDR3 is made up of 16 amino acids. The germline CDR1 and CDR2 sequences are MGHRA and YSYEKL. CDR3 DNA: TGCGCCAGCAGACCTTTTGGTCAGGGTACAAACTATGGCTACACCTTC. This gives the protein CASRPFGQGTNYGYTF.

This chain uses TRBV5-1 with TRBJ2-7; 7 positions match TRBD2. The V gene's germline CDR1 is SGHRS and CDR2 YFSETQ. The ends lost 0 bases at V and 5 bases at J; junction bases unmatched: 8. The CDR3 consists of 15 residues. The CDR3 protein is CASSLENTGTNEQYF. The CDR3 DNA reads as TGCGCCAGCAGCTTGGAAAACACCGGGACTAACGAGCAGTACTTC.

The table lists this clonotype with a count of one. The chain is built from TRBV20-1 and TRBJ2-7; 7 positions match TRBD2. Trimming took 6 bases from V and 2 from J; bases not matched to a gene: 10. The CDR3 contains 14 residues. Germline CDR1 and CDR2: DFQATT and SNEGSKA (reference sequence). CDR3 bases: TGCAGTGCCCGCAGGGTGGGGGGGGCCTACGAGCAGTACTTC. Translating gives CSARRVGGAYEQYF.

This clonotype was observed at least ten times. This chain joins TRBV12-3 or TRBV12-4 and TRBJ2-1; 7 nucleotides agree with TRBD1. V dropped 7 bases and J dropped 8; count of bases not matched to a gene: 11. The CDR3 totals 14 residues. CDR3 coding DNA: TGTGCCAGCACCAGGGGGTTGCAAGTCCATGAGCAGTTCTTC. Its translation is CASTRGLQVHEQFF.

This clonotype was detected a few times. The chain employs TRBV20-1 and TRBJ2-7; perhaps TRBD2 as D (6 bases). Trimming stripped 6 bases from V and 0 bases from J, with 12 bases between. Germline CDR1 DFQATT, CDR2 SNEGSKA (reference sequence). The CDR3 is 13 amino acids. CDR3 amino acids: CSAGARDSYEQYF. The CDR3, as DNA: TGCAGTGCCGGCGCGCGGGACTCCTACGAGCAGTACTTC.

In its sample, this clonotype was seen a few times. This chain connects TRBV9 to TRBJ2-3; TRBD2 matches at 10 bases. CDR1 is SGDLS, CDR2 YYNGEE, per germline. The CDR3 has 16 amino acids. V lost 1 base, J lost 2 bases, and 4 bases stayed unmatched. For the CDR3, the DNA is TGTGCCAGCAGCGTATATCTAGCGGGGGACACAGATACGCAGTATTTT. Amino acids: CASSVYLAGDTDTQYF. Filled out from reference TRBV9 and TRBJ2-3, the complete variable domain reads DSGVTQTPKHLITATGQRVTLRCSPRSGDLSVYWYQQSLDQGLQFLIQYYNGEERAKGNILERFSAQQFPDLHSELNLSSLELGDSALYFCASSVYLAGDTDTQYFGPGTRLTVL.

A few counts support this clonotype. The gene calls are TRBV12-5 and TRBJ2-3; D ambiguous. The CDR3 runs to 12 residues. Germline V gene sequence: CDR1 LGHNT, CDR2 FRNRAP. The V end was cut by 7 bases, the J end by 3 bases, with 8 bases between. CDR3 in amino acids: CASAPLTDTQYF. DNA for the CDR3: TGTGCTAGTGCCCCTCTTACAGATACGCAGTATTTT. Filled out from reference TRBV12-5 and TRBJ2-3, the complete variable domain reads DARVTQTPRHKVTEMGQEVTMRCQPILGHNTVFWYRQTMMQGLELLAYFRNRAPLDDSGMPKDRFSAEMPDATLATLKIQPSEPRDSAVYFCASAPLTDTQYFGPGTRLTVL.

The sample holds a few counts of this clonotype. The genes are TRBV18 and TRBJ1-2; D gene uncertain. The CDR3 covers 13 residues. CDR1 is KGHSH and CDR2 is LQKENI in the germline V gene. V lost 2 bases, J lost 6 bases, and 10 bases lay in between. CDR3: CASSPNSQDGYTF. CDR3 bases: TGTGCCAGCTCACCAAACAGCCAGGATGGCTACACCTTC.

The chain uses TRBV6-1 and TRBJ2-1; TRBD2 aligns across 10 bases. The CDR3 runs 15 residues. After removal of 5 bases from V and 3 bases from J, the junction contained 4 bases not matched to a gene. Germline CDR1 reads MNHNS; CDR2 reads SASEGT. The CDR3: CASSHIAGGYNEQFF. In DNA form, the CDR3 reads TGTGCCAGCAGTCACATAGCGGGGGGCTACAATGAGCAGTTCTTC.

The chain uses TRBV2 and TRBJ2-2, with D possibly TRBD1 on 5 matching bases. CDR1 is SNHLY and CDR2 is FYNNEI in the germline V gene. V was pared by 10 bases and J by 2 bases, with 14 bases between. CDR3 size: 14 residues. The CDR3 reads CATQGYANTGELFF. The CDR3 bases are TGTGCCACCCAGGGATACGCTAACACCGGGGAGCTGTTTTTT.